Listed here is a single T cell receptor (beta chain). RNA, at about 0.45 to 1 ug, was reverse transcribed with random hexamers. The CDR3 of TCR beta was amplified by immunoSEQ multiplex PCR across 54 Vbeta and 13 Jbeta. TCRdb fed the immunoSEQ multiplex PCR reads into MiXCR, producing one record per CDR3 protein. The sample shows some 220,000 distinct CDR3 sequences, around 96% of them seen only once. The authors carried out high-throughput sequencing of TCR beta. They applied it to CD8+ and CD4+ T cells obtained from blood. TEMRA cells were enriched by FACS, while CD8+ and CD4+ T cells were obtained through a negative isolation that was performed magnetically. Per germline, CDR1 KGHSH and CDR2 LQKENI. The trim removed 8 bases at V and 6 bases at J, leaving 12 bases unmatched. This CDR3 spans 16 amino acids. The data were obtained in a study of CD8 T cells in Susac syndrome.

This clonotype was sampled from a human donor with multiple sclerosis. The material sequenced was CD4+ T cells from PBMCs. The chain couples TRBV18 to TRBJ2-3; 12 bases are a match to TRBD2. CDR3: CASQRPSLAGGDTQYF. For the CDR3, the DNA is TGTGCCAGCCAAAGACCGTCACTAGCGGGAGGCGATACGCAGTATTTT.